This T cell receptor beta chain was sequenced in a study of T-cell reconstitution after alpha-beta-depleted transplantation in children. Construction of the TCRbeta library involved unique molecular identifiers. TCRdb ran MiXCR on the PCR reads and lists one entry per CDR3 protein. There are some 520,000 distinct CDR3 sequences in the sample; 32% occur only once, and 2.4% lies in the top ten. The CDR3 has 12 residues. The germline V gene has CDR1 SGHTA and CDR2 FQGNSA. The germline V and J ends were trimmed by 11 bases and 9 bases, with 17 bases remaining between them. This sequence joins TRBV7-2 and TRBJ2-1; no reliable D call. The input for sequencing was PBMCs from the stem cell graft donor, taken from the stem cell graft. The receptor was derived from a human donor who donated a stem cell graft to a child with aplastic anemia. The DNA of the CDR3 is TGTGCCTTGCCGAACCCAGGCGGTGAGCAGTTCTTC. Amino acids: CALPNPGGEQFF.